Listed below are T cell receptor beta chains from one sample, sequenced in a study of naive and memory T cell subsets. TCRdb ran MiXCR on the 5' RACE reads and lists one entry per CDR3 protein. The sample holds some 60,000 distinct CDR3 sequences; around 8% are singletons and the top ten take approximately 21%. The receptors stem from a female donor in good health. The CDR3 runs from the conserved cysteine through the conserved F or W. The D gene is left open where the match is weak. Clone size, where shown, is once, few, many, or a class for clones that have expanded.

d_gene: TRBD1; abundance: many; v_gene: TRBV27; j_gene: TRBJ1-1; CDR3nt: TGTGCCAGCACCACAAGGGCAGGGGGCCCCGACACTGAAGCTTTCTTT; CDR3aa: CASTTRAGGPDTEAFF
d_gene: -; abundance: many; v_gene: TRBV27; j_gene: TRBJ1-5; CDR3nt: TGTGCCAGCAGTAAAACAGGGTTCTATAGCAATCAGCCCCAGCATTTT; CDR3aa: CASSKTGFYSNQPQHF
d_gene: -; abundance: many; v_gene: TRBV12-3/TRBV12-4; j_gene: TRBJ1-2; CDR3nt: TGTGCCATCCGGACGGCTAACTATGGCTACACCTTC; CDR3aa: CAIRTANYGYTF
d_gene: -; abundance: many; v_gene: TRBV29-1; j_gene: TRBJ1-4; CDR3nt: TGCAGCGGTGACTGGCAGGGGAGACTGTTTTTT; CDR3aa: CSGDWQGRLFF
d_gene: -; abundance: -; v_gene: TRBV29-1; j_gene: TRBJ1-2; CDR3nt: TGCAGCGTTGAAGGGACAGCTAACTATGGCTACACCTTC; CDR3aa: CSVEGTANYGYTF
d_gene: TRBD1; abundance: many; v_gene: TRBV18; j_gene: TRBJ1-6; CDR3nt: TGTGCCAGCTCGCAGGGGGTGCGGAGGAATTCACCCCTCCACTTT; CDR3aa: CASSQGVRRNSPLHF
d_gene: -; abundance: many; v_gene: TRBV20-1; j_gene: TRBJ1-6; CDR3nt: TGCAGTGCTAGAAAGCGACAGACTTTTAATTCACCCCTCCACTTT; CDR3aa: CSARKRQTFNSPLHF
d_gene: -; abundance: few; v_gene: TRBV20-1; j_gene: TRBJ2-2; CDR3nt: TGCAGTGCTAGGGGCAGGGTGAACACCGGGGAGCTGTTTTTT; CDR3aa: CSARGRVNTGELFF
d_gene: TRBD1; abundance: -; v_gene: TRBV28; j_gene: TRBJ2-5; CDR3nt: TGTGCCAGCTTCAGGGGGCTAATTGATAAGACCCAGTACTTC; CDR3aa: CASFRGLIDKTQYF
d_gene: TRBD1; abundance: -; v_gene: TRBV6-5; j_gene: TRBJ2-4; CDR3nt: TGTGCCAGCAGACGAACTCCGACAGGGACAGCCAAAAACATTCAGTACTTC; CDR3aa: CASRRTPTGTAKNIQYF
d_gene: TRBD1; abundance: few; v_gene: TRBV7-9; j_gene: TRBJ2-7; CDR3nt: TGTGCCAGCAGCTTCGGGACAGGAGTATACGAGCAGTACTTC; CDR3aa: CASSFGTGVYEQYF
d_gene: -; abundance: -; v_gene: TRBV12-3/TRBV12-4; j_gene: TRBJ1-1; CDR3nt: TGTGCCAGCAGTTTTACAGGTAACACTGAAGCTTTCTTT; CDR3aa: CASSFTGNTEAFF
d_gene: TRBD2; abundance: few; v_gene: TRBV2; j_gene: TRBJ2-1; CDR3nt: TGTGCCAGCAGTGAGCCGTGGTGGGGACTAGACCCCCTTCTGTTGGTCCATGAGCAGTTCTTC; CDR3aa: CASSEPWWGLDPLLLVHEQFF
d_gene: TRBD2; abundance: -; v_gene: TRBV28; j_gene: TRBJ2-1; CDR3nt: TGTGCCAGCAGTCCACGGACTAGCGGGATAAATGAGCAGTTCTTC; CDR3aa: CASSPRTSGINEQFF
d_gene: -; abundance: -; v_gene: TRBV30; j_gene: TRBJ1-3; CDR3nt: TGTGCCTGGACCGACAATCTGAGGAGCACCATATATTTT; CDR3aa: CAWTDNLRSTIYF
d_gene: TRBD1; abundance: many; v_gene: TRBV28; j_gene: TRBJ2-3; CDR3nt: TGTGCCAGCAACACCCCGAGGCAGGGGGCAGATACGCAGTATTTT; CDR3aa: CASNTPRQGADTQYF
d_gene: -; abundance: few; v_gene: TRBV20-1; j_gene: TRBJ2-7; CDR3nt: TGCAGTGCTAGAGCCGACTCGGGGGAGCAGTACTTC; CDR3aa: CSARADSGEQYF
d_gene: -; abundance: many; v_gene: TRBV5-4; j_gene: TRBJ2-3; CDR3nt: TGTGCCAAAAGGACAACCCCGGGAACAGATACGCAGTATTTT; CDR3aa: CAKRTTPGTDTQYF
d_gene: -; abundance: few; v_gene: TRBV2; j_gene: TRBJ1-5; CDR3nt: TGTGCCAGCAGTGTCTTCGAGGATCAGCCCCAGCATTTT; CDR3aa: CASSVFEDQPQHF
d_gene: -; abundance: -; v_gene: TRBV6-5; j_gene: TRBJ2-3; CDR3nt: TGTGCCAGCAGTTACAACAGGGTCCCAGATACGCAGTATTTT; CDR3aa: CASSYNRVPDTQYF
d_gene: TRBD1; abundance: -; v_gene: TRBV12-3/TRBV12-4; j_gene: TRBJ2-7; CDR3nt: TGTGCCAGCAGTTTATCCGGGACAGCTTCTACCTACGAGCAGTACTTC; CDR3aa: CASSLSGTASTYEQYF
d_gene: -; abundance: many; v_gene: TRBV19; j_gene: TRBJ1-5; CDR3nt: TGTGCCAGATGGCAGCCCCAGCATTTT; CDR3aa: CARWQPQHF
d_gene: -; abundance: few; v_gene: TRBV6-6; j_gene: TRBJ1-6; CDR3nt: TGTGCCAGCAGGGTTTTGAGTAATTCACCCCTCCACTTT; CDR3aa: CASRVLSNSPLHF
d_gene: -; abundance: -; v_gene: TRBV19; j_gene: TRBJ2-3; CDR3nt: TGTGCCAGTAGCGCGGATTGGATCGAGTTGTTGGAGGCTAGCGGCACAGATACGCAGTATTTT; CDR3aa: CASSADWIELLEASGTDTQYF
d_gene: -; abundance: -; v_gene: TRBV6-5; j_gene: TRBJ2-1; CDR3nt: TGTGCCAGCACCCTATCCCCCTACAATGAGCAGTTCTTC; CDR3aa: CASTLSPYNEQFF
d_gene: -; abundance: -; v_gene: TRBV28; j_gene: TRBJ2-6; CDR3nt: TGTGCCAGCACCTCTCCCCAGGGGCCAAGCTCTGGGGCCAACGTCCTGACTTTC; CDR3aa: CASTSPQGPSSGANVLTF
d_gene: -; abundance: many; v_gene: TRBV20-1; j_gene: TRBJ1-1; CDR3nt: TGCAGTGCTAGTGCACTCCAGGGTTATGGAACTGAAGCTTTCTTT; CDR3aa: CSASALQGYGTEAFF
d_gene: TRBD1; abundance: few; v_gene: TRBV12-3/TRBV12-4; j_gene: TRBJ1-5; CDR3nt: TGTGCCAGCAGGAACAGGGGGGACGATCAGCCCCAGCATTTT; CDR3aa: CASRNRGDDQPQHF
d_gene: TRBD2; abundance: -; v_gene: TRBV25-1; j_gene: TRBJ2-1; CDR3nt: TGTGCCAGCAGGAAACTAGCGGGCAATGAGCAGTTCTTC; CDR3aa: CASRKLAGNEQFF
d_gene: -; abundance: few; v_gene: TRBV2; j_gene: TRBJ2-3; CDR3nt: TGTGCCAGCAGCCTCCGGTTAGCGCAGAGAGATACGCAGTATTTT; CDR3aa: CASSLRLAQRDTQYF
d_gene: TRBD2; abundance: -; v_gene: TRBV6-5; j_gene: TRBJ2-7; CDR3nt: TGTGCCAGCAGTTATGGGACTAGCGGGAACGAGCAGTACTTC; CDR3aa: CASSYGTSGNEQYF
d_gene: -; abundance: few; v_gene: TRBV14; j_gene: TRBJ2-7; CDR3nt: TGTGCCAGCAGCGCGACAGTTTACGAGCAGTACTTC; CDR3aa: CASSATVYEQYF
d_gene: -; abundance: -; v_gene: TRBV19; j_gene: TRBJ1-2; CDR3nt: TGTGCCAGTAACACAAGCCCGGGGCATACTAACTATGGCTACACCTTC; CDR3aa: CASNTSPGHTNYGYTF
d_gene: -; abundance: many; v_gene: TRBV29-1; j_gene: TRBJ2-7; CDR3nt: TGCAGCGTTGAGTTCACAGCAGCCTACGAGCAGTACTTC; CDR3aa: CSVEFTAAYEQYF
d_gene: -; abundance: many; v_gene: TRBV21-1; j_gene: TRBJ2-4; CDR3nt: TGTGCCAGCACCCTCGGAGGAGGGGGCGGCCGGGCCAAAAACATTCAGTACTTC; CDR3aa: CASTLGGGGGRAKNIQYF
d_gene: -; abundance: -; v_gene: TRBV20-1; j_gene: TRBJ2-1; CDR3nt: TGCAGTGCTGCCAGGGTAGCGTCCCCCTACAATGAGCAGTTCTTC; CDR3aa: CSAARVASPYNEQFF
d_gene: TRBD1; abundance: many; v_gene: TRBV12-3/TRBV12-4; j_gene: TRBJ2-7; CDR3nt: TGTGCCAGCAGTTTTGGACAGGACTACGAGCAGTACTTC; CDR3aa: CASSFGQDYEQYF
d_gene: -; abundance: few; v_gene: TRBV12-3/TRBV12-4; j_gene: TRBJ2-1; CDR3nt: TGTGCCAGCAGTTTAGGACCCCAGGGCTACAATGAGCAGTTCTTC; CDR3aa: CASSLGPQGYNEQFF
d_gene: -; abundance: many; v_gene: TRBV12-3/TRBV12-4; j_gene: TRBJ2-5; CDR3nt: TGTGCCAGCACCCCTAGTGTGGGGCTGGCGGAGACCCAGTACTTC; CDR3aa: CASTPSVGLAETQYF
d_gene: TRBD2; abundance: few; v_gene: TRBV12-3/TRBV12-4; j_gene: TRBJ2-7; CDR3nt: TGTGCCAGCAGTTTAGTTCTAGCGGGAGGATTAAGACCCTACGAGCAGTACTTC; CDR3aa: CASSLVLAGGLRPYEQYF
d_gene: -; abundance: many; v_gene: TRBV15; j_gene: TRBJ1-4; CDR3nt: TGTGCCACCAGCAGAGAGGTAACCTCGGGGGAAAAACTGTTTTTT; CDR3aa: CATSREVTSGEKLFF
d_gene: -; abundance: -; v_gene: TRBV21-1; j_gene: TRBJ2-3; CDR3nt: TGTGCCAGCAGCAAAGTCCTTTACGGGACTAGCGGGCGTAGCACAGATACGCAGTATTTT; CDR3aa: CASSKVLYGTSGRSTDTQYF
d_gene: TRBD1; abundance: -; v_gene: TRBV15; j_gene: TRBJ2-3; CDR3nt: TGTGCCACCAGGGGACCGGGACAGGGGCGAGATACGCAGTATTTT; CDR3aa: CATRGPGQGRDTQYF
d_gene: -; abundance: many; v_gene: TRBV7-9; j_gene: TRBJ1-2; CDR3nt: TGTGCCAGCAGCCGAAGACGGGAACATAACTATGGCTACACCTTC; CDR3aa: CASSRRREHNYGYTF
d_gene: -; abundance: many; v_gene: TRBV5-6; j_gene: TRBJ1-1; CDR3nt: TGTGCCAGCAGCGTGGAGACTGAAGCTTTCTTT; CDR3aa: CASSVETEAFF
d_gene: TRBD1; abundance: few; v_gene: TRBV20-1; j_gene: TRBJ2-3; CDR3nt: TGCAGTGCTACCCCGACAGGGTCAGATACGCAGTATTTT; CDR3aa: CSATPTGSDTQYF
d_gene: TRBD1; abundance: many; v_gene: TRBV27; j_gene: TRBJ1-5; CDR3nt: TGTGCCAGCAGACCAGGGACAGGGGCTCCAAGGGGCAATCAGCCCCAGCATTTT; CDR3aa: CASRPGTGAPRGNQPQHF
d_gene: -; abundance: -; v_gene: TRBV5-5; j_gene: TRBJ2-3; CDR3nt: TGTGCCAGCAGCTTGGGAGGACAGACAGATACGCAGTATTTT; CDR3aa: CASSLGGQTDTQYF
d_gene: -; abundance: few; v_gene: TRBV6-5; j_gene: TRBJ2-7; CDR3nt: TGTGCCAGCAGTTACGGGCGGTCCTCCTACGAGCAGTACTTC; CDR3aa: CASSYGRSSYEQYF
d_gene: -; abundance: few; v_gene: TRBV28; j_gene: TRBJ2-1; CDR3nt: TGTGCCAGCAGTGAGGAAGGTGAGCAGTTCTTC; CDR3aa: CASSEEGEQFF
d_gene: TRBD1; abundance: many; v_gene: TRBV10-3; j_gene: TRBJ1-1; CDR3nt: TGTGCCATCAGTGTGGGGACAGGGACTGAAGCTTTCTTT; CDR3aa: CAISVGTGTEAFF
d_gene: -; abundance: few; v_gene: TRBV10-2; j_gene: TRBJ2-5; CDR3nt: TGCGCCAGCTGGTCACCAGGAGAGTACCAAGAGACCCAGTACTTC; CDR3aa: CASWSPGEYQETQYF
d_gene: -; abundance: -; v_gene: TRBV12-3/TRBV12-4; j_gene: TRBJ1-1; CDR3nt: TGTGCCAGCAGTTGGGGGGCGGACACTGAAGCTTTCTTT; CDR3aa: CASSWGADTEAFF
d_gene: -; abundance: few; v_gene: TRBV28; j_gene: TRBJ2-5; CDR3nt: TGTGCCAGCAGTTCACCGACCCCGCGTGAAGAGACCCAGTACTTC; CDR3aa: CASSSPTPREETQYF
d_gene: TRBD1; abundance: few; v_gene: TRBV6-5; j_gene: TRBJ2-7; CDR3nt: TGTGCCAGCAGTTACTCTACTCGGGCGACAGGGATGCACGAGCAGTACTTC; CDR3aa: CASSYSTRATGMHEQYF